Listed here is a single T cell receptor beta chain. The junction differs from germline at one of its ends, possibly a read error. CD25-based Treg depletion was applied to purified naive CD4+ T cells. Constant-region reverse primers amplified full-length variable regions, followed by semi-nested Nested Universal Primer A PCR. TCRdb re-called the 5' RACE reads through MiXCR, storing one row per CDR3 protein. The data show tens of thousands of distinct CDR3 sequences, with roughly a quarter seen just once and 3.2% held by the top ten. The sample was tumor-infiltrating naive CD4+ T cells sorted from the breast tumor. The subset: naive CD4+ T cells, CD4+CD45RA+CD25-. The sequence was obtained from a female donor with breast cancer.

In DNA, the CDR3 is TGTTCCAGCAGCCCTCCACGGGGACAGGGGAAAGAGACCCAGTACTTC. Protein: CSSSPPRGQGKETQYF. The V and J genes are TRBV11-1 and TRBJ2-5; 10 positions match TRBD1. The CDR3 is 16 residues long. CDR1 SGHAT and CDR2 FQDESV come from the germline V gene (reference sequence).